This TCR beta chain was identified during a study of Ad26.COV2.S vaccination and SARS-CoV-2 variants. CDR3 size: 11 residues. Germline V CDR1 and CDR2: MNHEY, SMNVEV (reference sequence). Between the trimmed V and J ends, which lost 3 bases and 7 bases, there was a span of 6 bases. Sequenced by immunoSEQ multiplex PCR; TCRdb stores in-frame clones only, minus some. The profile shows about half a million clones, approximately 90% of them singletons. Indicated treatment: about 20 received Ad26.COV2.S at low or high dose, single or two shots; several received placebo; per-sample allocation not given. All samples were drawn on day 63, counting from the first vaccine or placebo injection.

The receptor was derived from a person between 18 and 65 years old who received the Ad26.COV2.S COVID-19 vaccine or a placebo. The sequenced sample was peripheral blood, obtained in a trial of Ad26.COV2.S vaccine versus placebo. The chain couples TRBV27 to TRBJ1-1; D gene unclear. The CDR3 spells CASSFGSEAFF. CDR3 in DNA: TGTGCCAGCAGTTTCGGTAGTGAAGCTTTCTTT.